This TCR beta chain was documented in a study of blood T cell repertoires in COVID-19. Measured with immunoSEQ multiplex PCR; TCRdb has only the in-frame clones, and not every one. The sample includes over 120,000 clones, over 85% of them seen just once. CDR3 size: 15 residues. Germline V gene lookup returns CDR1 MGHRA and CDR2 YSYEKL. The germline V and J ends were trimmed by 0 bases and 4 bases, with 12 bases remaining between them. Sequenced: peripheral blood. The sequence derives from a human donor in a cohort sampled during active COVID-19. V gene TRBV4-1 combines with J gene TRBJ1-2; unclear D gene. In nucleotides, the CDR3 is TGCGCCAGCAGCCAAGATCTACGCAGGCGCTATGGCTACACCTTC. It yields the protein CASSQDLRRRYGYTF.